This T cell receptor (beta chain) was retrieved from a study of blood T cells in healthy people across ages. A second about 7 to 12 cycle PCR used barcoded and J-beta primers. Via MiXCR, TCRdb re-called the 5' RACE reads, giving one row per CDR3 protein. The top ten clones hold approximately 10% of a sample with approximately 900,000 distinct CDR3 sequences, 29% of them seen once. On this clonotype itself: One base away lies a much larger clone, so this may be a sequencing read error.

The CDR3 is made up of 15 amino acids. Germline V gene data show CDR1 as MNHEY and CDR2 as SVGAGI. This sample also belongs to another study, concerning T cells of mothers and their children.

The chain is built from TRBV6-5 and TRBJ2-5, with TRBD1 identical over 9 bases. Specimen: blood. The receptor's source is a woman between 35 and 50 years old in good health. The CDR3 region is CARRAGQGTTYDQYF. CDR3 in DNA: TGTGCCCGCAGAGCCGGACAGGGGACGACCTACGATCAGTACTTC.